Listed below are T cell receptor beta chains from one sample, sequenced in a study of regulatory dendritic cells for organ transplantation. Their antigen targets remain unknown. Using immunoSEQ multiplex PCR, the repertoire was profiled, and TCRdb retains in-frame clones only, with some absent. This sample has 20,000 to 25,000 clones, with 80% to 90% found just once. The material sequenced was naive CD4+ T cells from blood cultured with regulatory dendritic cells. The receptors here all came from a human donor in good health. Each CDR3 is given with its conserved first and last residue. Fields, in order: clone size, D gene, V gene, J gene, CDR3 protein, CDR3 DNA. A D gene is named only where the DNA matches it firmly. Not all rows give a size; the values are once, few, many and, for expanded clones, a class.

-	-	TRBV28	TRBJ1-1	CASTPLSSWGPEAFF	TGTGCCAGCACCCCCCTCTCTAGCTGGGGGCCTGAAGCTTTCTTT
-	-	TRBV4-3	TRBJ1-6	CASSQQGPSYNSPLHF	TGCGCCAGCAGCCAACAGGGGCCGTCCTATAATTCACCCCTCCACTTT
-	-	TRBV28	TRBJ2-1	CASTKDRVSYNEQFF	TGTGCCAGCACCAAGGATAGAGTCTCCTACAATGAGCAGTTCTTC
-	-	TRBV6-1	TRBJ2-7	CASSETSPGTSLSEQYF	TGTGCCAGCAGTGAAACGAGCCCAGGGACGTCGCTCTCCGAGCAGTACTTC
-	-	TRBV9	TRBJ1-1	CASSVEWQTEAFF	TGTGCCAGCAGCGTTGAATGGCAGACTGAAGCTTTCTTT
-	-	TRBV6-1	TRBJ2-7	CASSEPGDWLRNEQYF	TGTGCCAGCAGTGAACCCGGGGACTGGCTACGGAACGAGCAGTACTTC
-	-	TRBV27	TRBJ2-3	CASSYRGRAGGDTQYF	TGTGCCAGCAGTTATCGGGGACGGGCCGGGGGAGATACGCAGTATTTT
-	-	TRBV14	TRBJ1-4	CASSLGRRDPNEKLFF	TGTGCCAGCAGCCTTGGGCGCAGGGATCCTAATGAAAAACTGTTTTTT
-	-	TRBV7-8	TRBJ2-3	CASSLTDTQYF	TGTGCCAGCAGCCTCACAGATACGCAGTATTTT
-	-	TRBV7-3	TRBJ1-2	CASSSGTGDYGYTF	TGTGCCAGCAGCTCGGGGACGGGGGACTATGGCTACACCTTC
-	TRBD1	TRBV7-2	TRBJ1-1	CASSLEGQGASEAFF	TGTGCCAGCAGCTTAGAGGGACAGGGGGCAAGTGAAGCTTTCTTT
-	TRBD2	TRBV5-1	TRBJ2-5	CASSLQASGSETQYF	TGCGCCAGCAGCTTGCAGGCTAGCGGGAGCGAGACCCAGTACTTC
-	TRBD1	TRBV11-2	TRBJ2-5	CARIDTGEVTQYF	TGTGCCAGGATAGATACAGGGGAAGTGACCCAGTACTTC
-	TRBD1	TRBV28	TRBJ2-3	CASRPQGAWDKDTQYF	TGTGCCAGCAGGCCTCAGGGGGCGTGGGATAAGGATACGCAGTATTTT
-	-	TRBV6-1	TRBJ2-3	CASSERPPDDTQYF	TGTGCCAGCAGTGAACGCCCCCCGGACGATACGCAGTATTTT
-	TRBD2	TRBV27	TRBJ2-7	CASSPYPARAGARHEQYF	TGTGCCAGCAGTCCTTACCCCGCCCGAGCGGGAGCGCGCCACGAGCAGTACTTC
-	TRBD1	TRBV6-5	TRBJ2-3	CASSSGTDLVTDTQYF	TGTGCCAGCAGTTCTGGGACAGATTTAGTCACAGATACGCAGTATTTT
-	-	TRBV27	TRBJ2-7	CASSFFGSSSYEQYF	TGTGCCAGCAGTTTTTTCGGCTCTAGCTCCTACGAGCAGTACTTC
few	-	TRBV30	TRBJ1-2	CAWVGSNYGYTF	TGTGCCTGGGTGGGCAGCAACTATGGCTACACCTTC
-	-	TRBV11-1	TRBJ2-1	CASSPQGNEQFF	TGTGCCAGCAGCCCACAGGGCAATGAGCAGTTCTTC
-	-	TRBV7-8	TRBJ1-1	CASSYSTGEMNTEAFF	TGTGCCAGCAGCTACTCGACAGGCGAGATGAACACTGAAGCTTTCTTT
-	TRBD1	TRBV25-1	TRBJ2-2	CASSARDRGYTGELFF	TGTGCCAGCAGTGCCCGGGACAGGGGGTACACCGGGGAGCTGTTTTTT
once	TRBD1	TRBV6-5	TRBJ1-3	CASSRGQVAGNTIYF	TGTGCCAGCAGCCGGGGACAGGTAGCGGGAAACACCATATATTTT
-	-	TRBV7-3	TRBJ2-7	CASSQEAFGRVYEQYF	TGTGCCAGCAGCCAAGAAGCCTTTGGCAGAGTCTACGAGCAGTACTTC
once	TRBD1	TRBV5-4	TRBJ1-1	CASSLSAGGLGVTEAFF	TGTGCCAGCAGCTTGTCCGCAGGGGGGCTAGGAGTCACTGAAGCTTTCTTT
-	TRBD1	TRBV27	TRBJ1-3	CASSIYRGSGNTIYF	TGTGCCAGCAGTATTTACAGGGGCTCTGGAAACACCATATATTTT
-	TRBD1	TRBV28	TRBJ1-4	CASKGQGALANEKLFF	TGTGCCAGCAAGGGACAGGGGGCGTTGGCTAATGAAAAACTGTTTTTT
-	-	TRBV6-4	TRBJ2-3	CASSEDWAAPTQYF	TGTGCCAGCAGTGAGGACTGGGCCGCCCCTACGCAGTATTTT
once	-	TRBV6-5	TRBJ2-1	CASSPQSEQFF	TGTGCCAGCAGCCCCCAGAGTGAGCAGTTCTTC
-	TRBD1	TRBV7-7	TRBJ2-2	CASSTRGTATNTGELFF	TGTGCTAGCAGCACGAGGGGGACAGCCACGAACACCGGGGAGCTGTTTTTT
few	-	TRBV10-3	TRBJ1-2	CAIQRGERSFGYTF	TGTGCCATCCAACGGGGGGAGAGGTCATTTGGCTACACCTTC
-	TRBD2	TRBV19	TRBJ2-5	CASSSGRAGEQYF	TGTGCCAGTAGTAGCGGGAGGGCAGGGGAGCAGTACTTC
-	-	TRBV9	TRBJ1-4	CASSPTGVSEKLFF	TGTGCCAGCAGCCCCACCGGGGTCTCTGAAAAACTGTTTTTT
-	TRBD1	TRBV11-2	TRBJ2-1	CASSSDRVNEQFF	TGTGCCAGCAGCTCAGACAGGGTGAATGAGCAGTTCTTC
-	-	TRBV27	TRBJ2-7	CASSLTVDPLYEQYF	TGTGCCAGCAGTTTAACAGTCGATCCTTTATACGAGCAGTACTTC
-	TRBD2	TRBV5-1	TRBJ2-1	CASSLRTSGLSSYNEQFF	TGCGCCAGCAGCTTAAGAACTAGCGGATTGAGCTCCTACAATGAGCAGTTCTTC
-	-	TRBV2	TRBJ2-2	CASIASDWNTGELFF	TGTGCCAGCATAGCTAGCGATTGGAACACCGGGGAGCTGTTTTTT
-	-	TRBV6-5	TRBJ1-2	CASSRTAENYGYTF	TGTGCCAGCAGTCGGACAGCTGAGAACTATGGCTACACCTTC
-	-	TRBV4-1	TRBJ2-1	CASSQAIGGLAPNEQFF	TGCGCCAGCAGCCAGGCAATAGGGGGGCTAGCCCCCAATGAGCAGTTCTTC
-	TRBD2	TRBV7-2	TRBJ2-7	CASSARGGSSYEQYF	TGTGCCAGCAGCGCAAGGGGCGGGAGCTCCTACGAGCAGTACTTC
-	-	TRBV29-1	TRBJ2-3	CSVAARLTPDTQYF	TGCAGCGTTGCGGCGCGACTGACCCCAGATACGCAGTATTTT
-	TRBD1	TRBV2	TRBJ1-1	CASRLTGFGATAFF	TGTGCCAGCAGACTGACAGGGTTCGGTGCTACAGCTTTCTTT
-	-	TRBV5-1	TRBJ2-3	CASSLQDSKDTQYF	TGCGCCAGCAGCTTGCAGGACTCGAAAGATACGCAGTATTTT
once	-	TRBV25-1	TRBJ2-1	CASSAPGMGTYNEQFF	TGTGCCAGCAGTGCACCAGGGATGGGTACATACAATGAGCAGTTCTTC
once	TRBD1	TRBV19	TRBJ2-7	CASSPPGQGTYEQYF	TGTGCCAGTAGTCCTCCGGGACAGGGGACCTACGAGCAGTACTTC